Included here is one T cell receptor (beta chain) sequence, with context. This record comes from a study of blood T cell repertoires in COVID-19. TCRdb's copy holds only in-frame clones and misses some; the assay was immunoSEQ multiplex PCR. The sample holds 150,000 to 200,000 clones, around nine tenths seen once. The material sequenced was peripheral blood. The receptor was derived from a man between 18 and 35 years old with active or convalescent COVID-19.

In DNA form, the CDR3 reads TGTGCTAGTGCGGGGAGCGGCAATCAGCCCCAGCATTTT. It codes for CASAGSGNQPQHF. The chain links TRBV12-5 to TRBJ1-5; D gene ambiguous. The germline gives CDR1 LGHNT, CDR2 FRNRAP. Deletions cut 7 bases from V and 2 bases from J, with 9 bases between. CDR3 length: 13 amino acids.